This T cell receptor beta chain was identified in a study of T-cell memory formation after mild COVID-19. Background on the study: TCR clusters were mostly confined to one donor each.

The 5'RACE method, run with constant-segment primers, produced TCR alpha and TCR beta cDNA libraries (carrying sample barcodes and UMIs). In TCRdb, the 5' RACE reads were re-called with MiXCR into one record per CDR3 protein. Of 470,000 or so distinct CDR3 sequences listed, 20% were seen once; the top ten hold 7.5% to 9.5%. The CDR3 consists of 12 residues. Deletions cut 10 bases from V and 3 bases from J, with 9 bases between. Germline V CDR1 and CDR2: LNHDA, SQIVND (reference sequence). Findings of the study overall: Clones shrinking from day 15 to 85 showed even CD4/CD8 mixes; later expanders tilted CD4+.

Notes on this clonotype: Its antigen is as yet unknown.

This TCR was sampled from an adult woman who had mild COVID-19 (a few samples of this study predate the infection). Cell type and time point are not known. The chain combines TRBV19 with TRBJ1-4; no firm D call. The specimen sequenced was PBMCs or a T cell subset sorted from them (not recorded which). CDR3 amino acids: CATGVANEKLFF. The CDR3 DNA follows: TGTGCCACAGGAGTGGCTAATGAAAAACTGTTTTTT.